This T cell receptor (beta chain) comes out of a study of CD8 T cells in Susac syndrome. With 0 bases removed from V and 13 bases from J, the gap between germline ends came to 13 bases. This CDR3 region has 12 residues. Germline values: CDR1 DFQATT, CDR2 SNEGSKA (reference sequence). Random hexamers served to reverse transcribe roughly 0.45 to 1 ug RNA. TCRdb analysed the immunoSEQ multiplex PCR reads with MiXCR anew, one entry per CDR3 protein. The sample yields around 95,000 distinct CDR3 sequences, around 95% seen once. The sequence was obtained from a human donor with Susac syndrome. J is TRBJ2-4 and V is TRBV20-1, with D maybe TRBD1 (5 bases). Specimen: CD8+ T cells from PBMCs. CDR3 loop: CSAREELGAQYF. The CDR3 coding sequence is TGCAGTGCTAGAGAGGAGTTAGGGGCCCAGTACTTC.